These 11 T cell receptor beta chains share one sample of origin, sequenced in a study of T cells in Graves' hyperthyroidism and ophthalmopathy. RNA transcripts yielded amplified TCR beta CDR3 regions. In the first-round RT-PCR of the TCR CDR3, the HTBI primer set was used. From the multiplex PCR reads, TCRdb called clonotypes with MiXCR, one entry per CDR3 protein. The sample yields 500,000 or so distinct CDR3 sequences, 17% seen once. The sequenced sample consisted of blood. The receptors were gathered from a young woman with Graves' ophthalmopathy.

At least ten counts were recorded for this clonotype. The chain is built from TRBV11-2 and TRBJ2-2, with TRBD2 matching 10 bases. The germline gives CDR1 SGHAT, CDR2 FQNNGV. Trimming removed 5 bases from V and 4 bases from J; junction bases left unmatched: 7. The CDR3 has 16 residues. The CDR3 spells CASSGWSGRATGELFF. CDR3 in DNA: TGTGCCAGCAGCGGTTGGAGCGGGAGGGCCACCGGGGAGCTGTTTTTT.

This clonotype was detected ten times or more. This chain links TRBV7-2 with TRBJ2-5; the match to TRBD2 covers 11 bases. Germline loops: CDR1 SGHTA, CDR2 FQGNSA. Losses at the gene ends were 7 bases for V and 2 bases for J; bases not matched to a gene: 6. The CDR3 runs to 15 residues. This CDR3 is CASIQGLAEQETQYF. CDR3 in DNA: TGTGCCAGCATCCAGGGACTAGCGGAGCAAGAGACCCAGTACTTC.

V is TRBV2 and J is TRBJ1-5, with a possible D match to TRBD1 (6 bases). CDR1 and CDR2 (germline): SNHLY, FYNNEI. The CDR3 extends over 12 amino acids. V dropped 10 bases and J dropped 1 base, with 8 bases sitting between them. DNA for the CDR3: TGTGCCAAAGACAGGAGCAATCAGCCCCAGCATTTT. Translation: CAKDRSNQPQHF.

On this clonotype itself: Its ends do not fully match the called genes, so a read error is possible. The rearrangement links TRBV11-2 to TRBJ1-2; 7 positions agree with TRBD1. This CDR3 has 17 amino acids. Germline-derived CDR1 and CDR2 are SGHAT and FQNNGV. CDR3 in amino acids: CASRYLRDRVGWDGYAF. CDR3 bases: TGTGCCAGCAGGTACCTCCGCGACAGGGTAGGTTGGGATGGCTACGCCTTC.

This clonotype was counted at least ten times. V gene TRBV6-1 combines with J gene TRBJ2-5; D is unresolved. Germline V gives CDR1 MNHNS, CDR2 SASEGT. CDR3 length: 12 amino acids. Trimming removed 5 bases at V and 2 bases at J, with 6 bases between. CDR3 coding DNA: TGTGCCAGCAGTAGCGTTCAAGAGACCCAGTACTTC. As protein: CASSSVQETQYF.

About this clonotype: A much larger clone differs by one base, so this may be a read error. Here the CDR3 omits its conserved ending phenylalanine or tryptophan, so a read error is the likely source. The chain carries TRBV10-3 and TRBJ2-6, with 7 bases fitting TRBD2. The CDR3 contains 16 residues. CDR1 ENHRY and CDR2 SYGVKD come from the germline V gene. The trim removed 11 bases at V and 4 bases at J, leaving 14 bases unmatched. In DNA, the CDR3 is TGTGCCGACGGGGACTACCCCCCTCGAGGGGCCAACGTCCTGACTTCC. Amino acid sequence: CADGDYPPRGANVLTS.

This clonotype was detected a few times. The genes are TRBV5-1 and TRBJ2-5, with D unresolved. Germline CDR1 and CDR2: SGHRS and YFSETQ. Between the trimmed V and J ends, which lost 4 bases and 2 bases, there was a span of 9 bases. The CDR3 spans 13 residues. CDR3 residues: CASSRNYQETQYF. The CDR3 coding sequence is TGCGCCAGCAGCCGCAATTATCAAGAGACCCAGTACTTC.

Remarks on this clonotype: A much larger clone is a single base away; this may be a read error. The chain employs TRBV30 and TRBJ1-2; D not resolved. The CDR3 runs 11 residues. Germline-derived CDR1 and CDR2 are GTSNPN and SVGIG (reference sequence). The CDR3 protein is CAHSINCGYTF. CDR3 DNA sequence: TGTGCCCACAGTATTAACTGTGGCTACACCTTC.

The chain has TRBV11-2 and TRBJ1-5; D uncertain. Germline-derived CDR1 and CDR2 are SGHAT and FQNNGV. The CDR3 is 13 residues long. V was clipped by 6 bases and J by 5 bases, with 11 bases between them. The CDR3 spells CASSKTTDQPQHF. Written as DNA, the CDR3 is TGTGCCAGCAGTAAAACGACGGATCAGCCCCAGCATTTT.

The CDR3 DNA follows: TGTGCCAGCGTCGGACAGGGCACCTACGAGCAGTACTTC. It specifies CASVGQGTYEQYF. V is TRBV12-3 or TRBV12-4 and J is TRBJ2-7; 8 bases agree with TRBD1. The length of the CDR3 is 13 residues. V was clipped by 8 bases and J by 2 bases; unmatched bases: 5.

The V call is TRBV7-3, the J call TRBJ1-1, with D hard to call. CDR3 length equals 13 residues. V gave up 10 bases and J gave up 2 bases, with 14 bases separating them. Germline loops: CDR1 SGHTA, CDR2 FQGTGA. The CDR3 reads CATYLARNTEAFF. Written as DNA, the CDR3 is TGTGCCACCTACTTAGCTAGAAACACTGAAGCTTTCTTT.